This passage covers 26 T cell receptor beta chains from one sample sequenced in a study of immune characterization of retroperitoneal liposarcoma. Via MiXCR, TCRdb re-called the PCR reads, giving one row per CDR3 protein. The sample lists about 4,100 distinct CDR3 sequences; 30% to 35% were seen once. What was sequenced was blood. The receptors here all came from a female donor with retroperitoneal liposarcoma.

This clonotype rates as medium-sized. The V call is TRBV6-1, the J call TRBJ2-5, with a possible D match to TRBD1 (6 bases). Trimming cost V 6 bases and J 4 bases, with 15 bases left between them. The CDR3 extends over 14 amino acids. Per the germline V gene, CDR1 is MNHNS and CDR2 is SASEGT. Here the CDR3 DNA reads TGTGCCAGCAGAGTTACAGGGTCTGGAGAGACCCAGTACTTC. Amino acids: CASRVTGSGETQYF.

This rearrangement joins TRBV12-5 to TRBJ2-1, with D perhaps being TRBD1 or TRBD2 (6 bases each). Per the germline V gene, CDR1 is LGHNT and CDR2 is FRNRAP. V was clipped by 5 bases and J by 12 bases, with 17 bases between them. The CDR3 contains 13 residues. The DNA of the CDR3 is TGTGCTAGTGGTCCTACCTCGGGGGCGGCGCAGTTCTTC. Protein sequence: CASGPTSGAAQFF.

In its sample, this clonotype was seen a few times. J is TRBJ1-2 and V is TRBV6-1; D is perhaps TRBD1 (5 bases). This CDR3 spans 15 amino acids. Germline V gene data show CDR1 as MNHNS and CDR2 as SASEGT. With 2 bases removed from V and 8 bases from J, the gap between germline ends came to 18 bases. The CDR3 sequence is CASSENSLGASGYTF. The CDR3 DNA is TGTGCCAGCAGTGAAAACTCGCTCGGGGCCTCCGGCTACACCTTC.

J is TRBJ1-2 and V is TRBV4-1; D ambiguous. There are 12 residues in the CDR3. Germline CDR1 reads MGHRA; CDR2 reads YSYEKL. Trimming removed 1 base at V and 4 bases at J, with 4 bases between. The CDR3 bases are TGCGCCAGCAGCCAAGCCTCCTATGGCTACACCTTC. Its protein is CASSQASYGYTF.

In regard to this clonotype: No conserved phenylalanine or tryptophan is present at the end of the CDR3, so a read error is the likely explanation. The V and J genes are TRBV6-1 and TRBJ2-5; 7 positions match TRBD1. CDR1 is MNHNS, CDR2 SASEGT, per germline. The V and J ends lost 8 bases and 11 bases, in that order; junction bases with no gene match: 26. The CDR3 contains 17 residues. Here the CDR3 reads CASPDRSGGKAYNEQYS. In DNA form, the CDR3 reads TGTGCCAGCCCCGATCGTTCAGGGGGTAAGGCCTACAATGAGCAGTACTCC.

This clonotype is judged medium-sized. This rearrangement joins TRBV7-9 to TRBJ2-3, with D tentatively TRBD2 (5 bases). This CDR3 is built from 14 residues. The germline CDR1 and CDR2 sequences are SEHNR and FQNEAQ (reference sequence). Trimming removed 3 bases at V and 5 bases at J, with 12 bases between. The CDR3: CASSFSRGIDTQYF. CDR3 nucleotides: TGTGCCAGCAGCTTTTCCCGAGGGATAGATACGCAGTATTTT.

This clonotype is termed medium-sized. The chain is built from TRBV6-1 and TRBJ2-3; 13 bases match TRBD2. The length of the CDR3 is 15 residues. CDR1 and CDR2 (germline): MNHNS, SASEGT. J lost 5 bases, V lost 5 bases, and 4 bases had no gene match. Written as DNA, the CDR3 is TGTGCCAGCAGTTATACTAGCGGGGGGGTAGATACGCAGTATTTT. It translates to CASSYTSGGVDTQYF.

This clonotype is medium-sized (0.01 to 0.1%) by share. V gene TRBV6-5 combines with J gene TRBJ2-1; 9 nucleotides agree with TRBD1. The CDR3 consists of 15 residues. The V segment lost 0 bases and the J segment 8 bases; nucleotides outside the gene matches: 5. Germline CDR1 reads MNHEY; CDR2 reads SVGAGI. The CDR3 is CASSYSGTGLDEQFF. For the CDR3, the DNA is TGTGCCAGCAGTTACTCAGGGACAGGGCTAGATGAGCAGTTCTTC.

This clonotype rates as medium-sized. This chain links TRBV11-2 with TRBJ2-6, with TRBD2 matching over 14 bases. The CDR3 has 17 residues. The junction had 4 bases not matched to a gene; V was cut back by 7 bases and J by 2 bases. CDR1 SGHAT and CDR2 FQNNGV come from the germline V gene. The CDR3 bases are TGTGCCAGCAAGGGACTAGCGGGAGCAACTGGGGCCAACGTCCTGACTTTC. Protein sequence: CASKGLAGATGANVLTF. Together with reference TRBV11-2 and TRBJ2-6, the CDR3 gives the full variable domain: EAGVAQSPRYKIIEKRQSVAFWCNPISGHATLYWYQQILGQGPKLLIQFQNNGVVDDSQLPKDRFSAERLKGVDSTLKIQPAKLEDSAVYLCASKGLAGATGANVLTFGAGSRLTVL.

As for this clonotype: The germline gene is not matched at one end of the junction; a read error may be the cause. The chain links TRBV6-1 to TRBJ2-1; D is tentatively TRBD1 or TRBD2 (5 bases each). The CDR3 totals 13 residues. The V gene's germline CDR1 is MNHNS and CDR2 SASEGT. CDR3 amino acids: CASTGQFQETQVF. In nucleotides, the CDR3 is TGTGCCAGCACGGGGCAGTTCCAAGAGACCCAGGTCTTC.

This clonotype turned up a few times. V usage is TRBV6-1 and J usage is TRBJ2-1; D gene ambiguous. This CDR3 has 12 amino acids. The V gene's germline CDR1 is MNHNS and CDR2 SASEGT. Trimming removed 5 bases at V and 13 bases at J, with 15 bases between. The DNA for the CDR3 is TGTGCCAGCAGTTATAACCAAGAGACCCAGTTCTTC. Protein product: CASSYNQETQFF.

The chain combines TRBV6-2 or TRBV6-3 with TRBJ2-5; 8 nucleotides line up with TRBD2. The DNA end is a closer match to TRBJ2-7, so the J assignment may be wrong. The CDR3 extends over 15 amino acids. Germline-derived CDR1 and CDR2 are MNHEY and SVGEGT. The CDR3 loop is CASRDSGTPRYEQYF. For the CDR3, the DNA is TGTGCCAGCAGGGATAGCGGGACTCCTCGCTACGAGCAGTACTTC.

As for this clonotype: With a much larger clone just one base away, this may be a read error. The CDR3 protein is CASSFQAGTGISYEQFF. CDR3 DNA sequence: TGTGCCAGCAGTTTTCAGGCAGGGACAGGAATTTCCTACGAGCAGTTCTTC. V usage is TRBV27 and J usage is TRBJ2-1; 8 bases match TRBD1. Germline trimming cut 3 bases from V and 10 bases from J; bases unmatched to any gene: 17. The CDR3 loop spans 17 amino acids. CDR1 and CDR2 from the germline V gene are MNHEY and SMNVEV (reference sequence).

This clonotype was seen a few times. The chain couples TRBV6-9 to TRBJ2-7; D is perhaps TRBD1 or TRBD2 (7 bases each). V lost 7 bases to trimming and J lost 5 bases, with 21 bases between them. The length of the CDR3 is 15 residues. CDR1 MNHGY and CDR2 SVAAGI come from the germline V gene. CDR3 protein: CASTPGGGGRDEQYF. Written as DNA, the CDR3 is TGTGCCAGCACCCCTGGGGGAGGGGGCCGGGACGAGCAGTACTTC.

This clonotype is termed large (0.1 to 1%). The gene calls are TRBV6-1 and TRBJ2-5; weak D call: TRBD1 (6 bases). This CDR3 has 15 residues. CDR1 is MNHNS and CDR2 is SASEGT in the germline V gene. V lost 3 bases and J lost 2, with 13 bases in between. The DNA of the CDR3 is TGTGCCAGCAGTGATCAGACAGGTTCGCAAGAGACCCAGTACTTC. Its protein product is CASSDQTGSQETQYF.

This clonotype ranks as medium-sized. The CDR3 nucleotides read TGTGCCAGCAGTTTAGCCGGACTAGCGGGGGGCAGTACCCAGTACTTC. Translated: CASSLAGLAGGSTQYF. The V and J genes are TRBV12-3 or TRBV12-4 and TRBJ2-5, with TRBD2 matching 14 bases. V lost 0 bases to trimming and J lost 8 bases; unmatched junction nucleotides: 5. The CDR3 spans 16 residues.

In this sample, this clonotype is medium-sized. CDR3 bases: TGTGCCAGCAGACCCGGGACTAGATACAATGAGCAGTTCTTC. Translating it yields CASRPGTRYNEQFF. V is TRBV6-4 and J is TRBJ2-1; 8 positions agree with TRBD2. J was trimmed by 4 bases and V by 6 bases; bases with no gene match: 5. CDR1 is MRHNA, CDR2 SNTAGT, per germline. The CDR3 sequence is 14 residues long.

This clonotype is medium-sized by share. V gene TRBV6-5 combines with J gene TRBJ2-1; 10 nucleotides match TRBD2. Germline-derived CDR1 and CDR2 are MNHEY and SVGAGI. The length of the CDR3 is 15 residues. J was trimmed by 4 bases and V by 5 bases; bases with no gene match: 5. CDR3 nucleotides: TGTGCCAGCAGTACAAGCGGGAGGGGGTACAATGAGCAGTTCTTC. The encoded protein is CASSTSGRGYNEQFF.

The V and J genes are TRBV6-6 and TRBJ2-4, with D perhaps matching TRBD1 (5 bases). V lost 0 bases, J lost 13 bases, and 16 bases lay in between. The CDR3 loop spans 14 amino acids. Per the germline V gene, CDR1 is MNHNY and CDR2 is SVGAGI (reference sequence). Written as DNA, the CDR3 is TGTGCCAGCAGTTACTCGACAGTTAGCTTTGAGCAGTACTTC. Translated: CASSYSTVSFEQYF.

By share, this clonotype counts as medium-sized. V is TRBV27 and J is TRBJ2-1, with unresolved D. CDR1 is MNHEY and CDR2 is SMNVEV in the germline V gene (reference sequence). V shed 0 bases and J shed 4 bases, with 7 bases lying between them. The CDR3 is made up of 14 amino acids. DNA of the CDR3: TGTGCCAGCAGTTTATCGAACGGGTACAATGAGCAGTTCTTC. Residues: CASSLSNGYNEQFF.

This clonotype is labeled as medium-sized. The V call is TRBV27, the J call TRBJ2-1; 10 nucleotides line up with TRBD2. In germline, CDR1 is MNHEY, CDR2 SMNVEV (reference sequence). V was pared by 5 bases and J by 6 bases, with 4 bases of the junction left unmatched. The CDR3 runs 14 residues. The DNA of the CDR3 is TGTGCCAGCAGTCCCCGACTAGCGGGCAATGAGCAGTTCTTC. Residues: CASSPRLAGNEQFF.

In this sample, this clonotype is medium-sized. The V gene is TRBV12-3 or TRBV12-4, the J gene TRBJ2-1; D call uncertain. CDR3 length equals 11 residues. V dropped 2 bases and J dropped 4 bases, with 0 bases sitting between them. This CDR3 is CASSLYNEQFF. CDR3 DNA sequence: TGTGCCAGCAGTTTATACAATGAGCAGTTCTTC.

This clonotype was observed a handful of times. The junction departs from germline at one end; a sequencing error may be responsible. The V gene is TRBV7-6, the J gene TRBJ2-1; D is unresolved. The CDR3 has 13 residues. Germline lookup yields CDR1 SGHVS and CDR2 FNYEAQ. CDR3 in DNA: TGTGCTAGCAGCTTAAGGGAATTGGGTGAGCAGTTCTTC. This encodes CASSLRELGEQFF.

The table lists this clonotype with a few counts. The chain couples TRBV12-3 or TRBV12-4 to TRBJ1-2; 8 bases are shared with TRBD1. The CDR3 loop spans 14 amino acids. J gave up 7 bases and V 5 bases, and 9 bases lay outside the gene matches. The CDR3 coding sequence is TGTGCCAGCAGTCCCCGTGAACAGGGGGGTGGCTACACCTTC. Encoded protein: CASSPREQGGGYTF.

In its sample, this clonotype ranks as large. This chain uses TRBV10-1 with TRBJ2-3, with 14 bases lining up with TRBD2. Germline values: CDR1 WNHNN, CDR2 SYGVQD (reference sequence). V lost 0 bases to trimming and J lost 2 bases; unmatched junction nucleotides: 16. This CDR3 has 22 residues. CDR3: CASSESIRWTSGGNTSTDTQYF. CDR3 in DNA: TGCGCCAGCAGTGAGTCGATCCGATGGACTAGCGGGGGGAATACATCCACAGATACGCAGTATTTT.

This clonotype is labeled medium-sized. The genes are TRBV6-1 and TRBJ1-1; TRBD1 is a possible D gene (6 bases). Germline CDR1 and CDR2: MNHNS and SASEGT. V gave up 4 bases and J gave up 0 bases, with 12 bases separating them. CDR3 length equals 15 residues. As DNA, the CDR3 is TGTGCCAGCAGTGTTCCGGGACACCTGAACACTGAAGCTTTCTTT. It codes for CASSVPGHLNTEAFF.